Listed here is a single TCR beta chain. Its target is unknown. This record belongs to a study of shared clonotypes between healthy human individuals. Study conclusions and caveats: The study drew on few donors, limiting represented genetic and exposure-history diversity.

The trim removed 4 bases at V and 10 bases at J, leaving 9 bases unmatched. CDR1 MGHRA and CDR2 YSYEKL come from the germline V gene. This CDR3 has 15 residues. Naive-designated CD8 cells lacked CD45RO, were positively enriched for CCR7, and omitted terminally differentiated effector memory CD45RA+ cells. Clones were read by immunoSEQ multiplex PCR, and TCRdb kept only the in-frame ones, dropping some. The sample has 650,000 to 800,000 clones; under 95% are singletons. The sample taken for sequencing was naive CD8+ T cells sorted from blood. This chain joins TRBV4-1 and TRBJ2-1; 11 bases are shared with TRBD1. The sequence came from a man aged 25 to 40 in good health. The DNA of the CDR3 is TGCGCCAGCAGCCGCACGGGACAGGGGGTCATAGAGCAGTTCTTC. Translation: CASSRTGQGVIEQFF.